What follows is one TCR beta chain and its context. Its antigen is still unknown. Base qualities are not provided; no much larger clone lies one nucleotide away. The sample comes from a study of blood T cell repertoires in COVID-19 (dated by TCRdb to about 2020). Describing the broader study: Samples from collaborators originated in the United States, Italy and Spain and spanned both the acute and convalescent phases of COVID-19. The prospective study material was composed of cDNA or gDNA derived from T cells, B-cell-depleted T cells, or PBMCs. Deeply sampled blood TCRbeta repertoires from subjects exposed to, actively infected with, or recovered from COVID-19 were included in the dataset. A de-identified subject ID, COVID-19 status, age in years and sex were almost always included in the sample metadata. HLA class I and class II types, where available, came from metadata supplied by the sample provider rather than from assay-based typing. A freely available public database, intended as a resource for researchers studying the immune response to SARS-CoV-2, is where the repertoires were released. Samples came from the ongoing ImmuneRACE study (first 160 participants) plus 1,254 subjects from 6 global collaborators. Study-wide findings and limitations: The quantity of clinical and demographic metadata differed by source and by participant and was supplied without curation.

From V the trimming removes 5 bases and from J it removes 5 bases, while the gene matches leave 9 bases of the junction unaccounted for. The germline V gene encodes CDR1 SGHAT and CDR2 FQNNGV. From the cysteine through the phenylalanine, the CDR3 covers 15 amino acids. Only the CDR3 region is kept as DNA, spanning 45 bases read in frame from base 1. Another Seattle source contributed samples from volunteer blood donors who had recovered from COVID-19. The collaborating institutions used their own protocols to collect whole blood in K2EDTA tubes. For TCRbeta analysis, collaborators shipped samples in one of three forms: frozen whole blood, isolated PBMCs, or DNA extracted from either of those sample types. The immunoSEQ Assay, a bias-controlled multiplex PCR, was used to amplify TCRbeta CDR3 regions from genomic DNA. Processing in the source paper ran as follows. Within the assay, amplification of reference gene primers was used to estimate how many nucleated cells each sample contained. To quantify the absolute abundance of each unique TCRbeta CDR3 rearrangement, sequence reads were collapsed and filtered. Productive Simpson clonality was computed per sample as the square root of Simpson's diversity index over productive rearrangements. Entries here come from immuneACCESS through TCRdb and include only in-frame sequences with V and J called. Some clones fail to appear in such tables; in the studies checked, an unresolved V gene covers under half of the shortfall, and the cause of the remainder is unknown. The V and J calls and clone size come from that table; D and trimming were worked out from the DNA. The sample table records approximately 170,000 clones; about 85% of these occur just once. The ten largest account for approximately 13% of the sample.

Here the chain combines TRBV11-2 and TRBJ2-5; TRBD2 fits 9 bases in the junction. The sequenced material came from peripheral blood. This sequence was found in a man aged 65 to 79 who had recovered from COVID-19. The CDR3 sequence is CASSAPRAGGETQYF. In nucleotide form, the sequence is TGTGCCAGCAGCGCCCCGAGGGCGGGAGGGGAGACCCAGTACTTC. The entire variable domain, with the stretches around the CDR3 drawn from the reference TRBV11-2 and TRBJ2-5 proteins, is EAGVAQSPRYKIIEKRQSVAFWCNPISGHATLYWYQQILGQGPKLLIQFQNNGVVDDSQLPKDRFSAERLKGVDSTLKIQPAKLEDSAVYLCASSAPRAGGETQYFGPGTRLLVL.